This T cell receptor (beta chain) was captured by sequencing in a study of blood T cell repertoires in COVID-19. Germline assignment: CDR1 SEHNR and CDR2 FQNEAQ (reference sequence). The CDR3 is 14 residues long. J gave up 7 bases and V 4 bases, and 3 bases lay outside the gene matches. Under the authors' procedure: Counts of nucleated cells, estimated from reference gene primer amplification, were obtained. Sequencing used immunoSEQ multiplex PCR; TCRdb keeps in-frame clones, though not all of them. The DNA gave D and trimming, while V, J and clone size come from that table. This table holds about 250,000 clones, about 83% found once.

The sequence was collected from a woman aged 80 or over with COVID-19, enrolled during active disease. Sequencing was performed on peripheral blood. The genes are TRBV7-9 and TRBJ1-6; 8 nucleotides align to TRBD1. The CDR3 spells CASSYGTGNSPLHF. The DNA for the CDR3 is TGTGCCAGCAGCTACGGGACAGGCAATTCACCCCTCCACTTT.